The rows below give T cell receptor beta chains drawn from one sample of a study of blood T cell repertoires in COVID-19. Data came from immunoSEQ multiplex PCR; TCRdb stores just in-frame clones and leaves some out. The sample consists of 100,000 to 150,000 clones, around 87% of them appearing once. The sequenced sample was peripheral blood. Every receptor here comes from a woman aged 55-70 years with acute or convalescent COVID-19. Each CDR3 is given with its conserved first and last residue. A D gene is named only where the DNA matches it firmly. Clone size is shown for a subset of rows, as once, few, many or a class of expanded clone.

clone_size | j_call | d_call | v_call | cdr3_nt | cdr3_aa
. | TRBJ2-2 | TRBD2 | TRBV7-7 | TGTGCTAGCAGCCCAGGACTAGCGGGAGGAATCGGGGAGCTGTTTTTT | CASSPGLAGGIGELFF
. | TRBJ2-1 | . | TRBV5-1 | TGCGCCAGCAGCACCACAGGGAGCTCCTACAATGAGCAGTTCTTC | CASSTTGSSYNEQFF
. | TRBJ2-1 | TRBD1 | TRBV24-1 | TGTGCCACCAGTGATTTAGGGACAGGGGTTATCGATGAGCAGTTCTTC | CATSDLGTGVIDEQFF
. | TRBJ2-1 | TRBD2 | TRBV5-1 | TGCGCCAGCCAGGAAGCGGGAGGGCCTAATGAGCAGTTCTTC | CASQEAGGPNEQFF
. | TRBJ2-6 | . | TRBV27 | TGTGCCAGCGGATCCCCGAACAGCATCTCTGGGGCCAACGTCCTGACTTTC | CASGSPNSISGANVLTF
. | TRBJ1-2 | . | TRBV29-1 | TGCAGCGGGGGACACCGGGAGGGCGGCTACACCTTC | CSGGHREGGYTF
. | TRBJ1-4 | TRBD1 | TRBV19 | TGTGCCAGTAAATCGGGACAGCCTAATGAAAAACTGTTTTTT | CASKSGQPNEKLFF
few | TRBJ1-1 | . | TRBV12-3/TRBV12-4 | TGTGCCAGCAGTCTACTCAAAGACACTGAAGCTTTCTTT | CASSLLKDTEAFF
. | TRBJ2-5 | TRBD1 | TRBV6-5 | TGTGCCAGCAGTCCCGTACAGGGGGCGAGGGAGACCCAGTACTTC | CASSPVQGARETQYF
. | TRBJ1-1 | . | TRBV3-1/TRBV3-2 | TGTGCCAGCAGTTCAGGGGTGACTGAAGCTTTCTTT | CASSSGVTEAFF
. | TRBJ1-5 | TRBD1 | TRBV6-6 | TGTGCCAGCAGGAACAGGGGTCTCCAGGGGAATCAGCCCCAGCATTTT | CASRNRGLQGNQPQHF
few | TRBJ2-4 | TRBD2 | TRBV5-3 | TGTGCCAGAAGCTTGTGTGTTACTAGCGGGGGCGGCAAAAACATTCAGTACTTC | CARSLCVTSGGGKNIQYF
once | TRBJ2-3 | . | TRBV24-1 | TGTGCCACCAGTGATTTGTTCCCGACAAGCACAGATACGCAGTATTTT | CATSDLFPTSTDTQYF
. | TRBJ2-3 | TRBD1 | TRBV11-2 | TGTGCCAGCAGCTTACAGGGACAGGGGTCGGATACGCAGTATTTT | CASSLQGQGSDTQYF
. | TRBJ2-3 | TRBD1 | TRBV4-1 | TGCGCCAGCAGCCAAGGGGACAGGGCCACAGATACGCAGTATTTT | CASSQGDRATDTQYF
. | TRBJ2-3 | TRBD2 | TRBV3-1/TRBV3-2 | TGTGCCAGCAGCCAAGCACGGACTAGCGGCTCAGATACGCAGTATTTT | CASSQARTSGSDTQYF
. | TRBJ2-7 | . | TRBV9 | TGTGTGGGTGGGGATTGGAGCGGGTTCTACGAGCAGTACTTC | CVGGDWSGFYEQYF
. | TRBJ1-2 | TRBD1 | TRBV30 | TGTGCCTGGAGCCGGGACAGGAACTATGGCTACACCTTC | CAWSRDRNYGYTF
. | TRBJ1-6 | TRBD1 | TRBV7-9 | TGTGCCAGCAGCATCGGACAGGGGGCTGATTCACCCCTCCACTTT | CASSIGQGADSPLHF
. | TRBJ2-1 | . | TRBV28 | TGTGCCAGCCGCAAGGGGGGAGGGCCTGGGTACAATGAGCAGTTCTTC | CASRKGGGPGYNEQFF
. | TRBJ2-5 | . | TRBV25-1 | TGTGCCAGCAGTGAATTTAGAGCCCAAGAGACCCAGTACTTC | CASSEFRAQETQYF
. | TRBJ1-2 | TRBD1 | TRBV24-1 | TGTGCCACCAGTGAGTCAGGGGGCTCGAAGGGCTACACCTTC | CATSESGGSKGYTF
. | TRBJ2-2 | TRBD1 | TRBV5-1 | TGCGCCAGCAGTGAACAGGGGTACACCGGGGAGCTGTTTTTT | CASSEQGYTGELFF
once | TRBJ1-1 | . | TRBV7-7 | TGTGCTAGCAGCCAGGGGACCAACACTGAAGCTTTCTTT | CASSQGTNTEAFF
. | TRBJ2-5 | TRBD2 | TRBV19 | TGTGCCAGTAGTCCGGGACTAGGGAACCAAGAGACCCAGTACTTC | CASSPGLGNQETQYF
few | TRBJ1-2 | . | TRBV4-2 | TGTGCCAGCAGCCAAGAAAATACAGGGTTTAATGGCTACACCTTC | CASSQENTGFNGYTF
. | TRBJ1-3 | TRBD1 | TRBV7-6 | TGTGCCAGCAGCTTCGGGACAGGGGGTGGAAACACCATATATTTT | CASSFGTGGGNTIYF
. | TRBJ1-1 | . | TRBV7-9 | TGTGCCAGCAGCTCTCTAATGAACACTGAAGCTTTCTTT | CASSSLMNTEAFF
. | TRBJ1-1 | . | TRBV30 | TGTGCCTGGAGTGCAATTGGGGGGGGTGAAGCTTTCTTT | CAWSAIGGGEAFF
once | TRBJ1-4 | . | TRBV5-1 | TGCGCCAGCAGCTTGGCCGCACAACATAATGAAAAACTGTTTTTT | CASSLAAQHNEKLFF
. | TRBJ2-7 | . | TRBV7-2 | TGTGCCAGCTCCCCTCAGGGTTTAGTTTCCTACGAGCAGTACTTC | CASSPQGLVSYEQYF
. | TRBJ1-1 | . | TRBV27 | TGTGCCAGCAGTTTTTCGGAGGGGAACACTGAAGCTTTCTTT | CASSFSEGNTEAFF
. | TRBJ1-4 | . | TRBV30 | TGTGCCTGGCAACAGGTTCGGAATGAAAAACTGTTTTTT | CAWQQVRNEKLFF
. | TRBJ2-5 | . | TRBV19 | TGTGCCGCGAGCGGTGGCAGACAAGAGACCCAGTACTTC | CAASGGRQETQYF
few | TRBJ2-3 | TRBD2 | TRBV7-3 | TGTGCCAGCAGCTTAGCGGGAGGTAGCACAGATACGCAGTATTTT | CASSLAGGSTDTQYF
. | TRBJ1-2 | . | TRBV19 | TGTGCCAGTAGTTACCGGGACACTCCTCATTATGGCTACACCTTC | CASSYRDTPHYGYTF
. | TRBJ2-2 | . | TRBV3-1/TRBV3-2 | TGTGCCAGCAGCCAAGTGGGGGGAGCGAACACCGGGGAGCTGTTTTTT | CASSQVGGANTGELFF
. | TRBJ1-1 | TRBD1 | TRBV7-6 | TGTGCCAGCAGCTTTGGACAGGGCACTGAAGCTTTCTTT | CASSFGQGTEAFF
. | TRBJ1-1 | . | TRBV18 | TGTGCCAGCTCACAAGACAGGTTCACTGAAGCTTTCTTT | CASSQDRFTEAFF
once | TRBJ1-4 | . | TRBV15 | TGTGCCACCAGCAGAGATCGGAATGAAAAACTGTTTTTT | CATSRDRNEKLFF
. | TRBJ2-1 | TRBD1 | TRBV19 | TGTGCCAGTAGTATACGGGACAGGCCCTCCTACAATGAGCAGTTCTTC | CASSIRDRPSYNEQFF
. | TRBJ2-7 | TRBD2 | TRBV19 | TGTGCCAGTAGGCCAGCGGGAGGGCCCTACGAGCAGTACTTC | CASRPAGGPYEQYF
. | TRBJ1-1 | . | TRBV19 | TGTGCCAGTAGTACCAAGACAGCGAACACTGAAGCTTTCTTT | CASSTKTANTEAFF
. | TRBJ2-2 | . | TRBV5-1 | TGCGCCAGCAGCCCAGGGACTACCGGGGAGCTGTTTTTT | CASSPGTTGELFF
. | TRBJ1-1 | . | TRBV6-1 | TGTGCCAGCAGTGAACATGAGGGTCTTGAAGCTTTCTTT | CASSEHEGLEAFF